The rows below give T cell receptor beta chains drawn from one sample of a study of T cells after yellow fever vaccination. In TCRdb, the 5' RACE reads were re-called with MiXCR into one record per CDR3 protein. The data show 250,000 or so distinct CDR3 sequences, roughly 3.7% seen once. The source was PBMCs, collected 15 days after the yellow fever booster vaccination. Receptors originate from a man aged 18 to 29 who received the YFV17D yellow fever vaccine. Each CDR3 is given with its conserved first and last residue. The D gene is left open where the match is weak. Only some rows state a clone size, as once, few, many or a class for expanded clones.

d_call: TRBD2
v_call: TRBV6-2/TRBV6-3
j_call: TRBJ2-1
clone_size: many
cdr3_nt: TGTGCCAGCAGTTACTCTCTGATGGCGGGGGTATACAATGAGCAGTTCTTC
cdr3_aa: CASSYSLMAGVYNEQFF

d_call: -
v_call: TRBV7-9
j_call: TRBJ2-3
clone_size: many
cdr3_nt: TGTGCCAGCAGCAATTGGGGGGGGGCCGTTCCTAACGGCACAGATACGCAGTATTTT
cdr3_aa: CASSNWGGAVPNGTDTQYF

d_call: -
v_call: TRBV3-1
j_call: TRBJ1-1
clone_size: many
cdr3_nt: TGTGCCAGCAGCCAAGCCGTGAACACTGAAGCTTTCTTT
cdr3_aa: CASSQAVNTEAFF

d_call: TRBD2
v_call: TRBV20-1
j_call: TRBJ2-7
clone_size: many
cdr3_nt: TGCAGTGCCCTCGGGGGGGAAGCGTACGAGCAGTACTTC
cdr3_aa: CSALGGEAYEQYF

d_call: -
v_call: TRBV28
j_call: TRBJ2-1
clone_size: -
cdr3_nt: TGTGCCAGCAGCGGGGTAACTCCACCGTACAATGAGCAGTTCTTC
cdr3_aa: CASSGVTPPYNEQFF

d_call: -
v_call: TRBV5-6
j_call: TRBJ2-1
clone_size: -
cdr3_nt: TGTGCCAGCAGCCTAAGCAGTCGTCATGGCAATGAGCAGTTCTTC
cdr3_aa: CASSLSSRHGNEQFF

d_call: -
v_call: TRBV12-3/TRBV12-4
j_call: TRBJ2-5
clone_size: many
cdr3_nt: TGTGCCAGCAGTTTAAGCGACCAAGAGACCCAGTACTTC
cdr3_aa: CASSLSDQETQYF

d_call: TRBD2
v_call: TRBV4-2
j_call: TRBJ2-1
clone_size: many
cdr3_nt: TGTGCCAGCAGCCAAGATCTGACTAGCGGGGTCACGAATGAGCAGTTCTTC
cdr3_aa: CASSQDLTSGVTNEQFF

d_call: -
v_call: TRBV18
j_call: TRBJ1-6
clone_size: many
cdr3_nt: TGTGCCAGCTCACCTGCGGGAGTGGGGGTAGACCGCGTCTATTCACCCCTCCACTTT
cdr3_aa: CASSPAGVGVDRVYSPLHF

d_call: TRBD2
v_call: TRBV19
j_call: TRBJ2-1
clone_size: -
cdr3_nt: TGTGCCAGTAGTTTGGGACTAGCGGGGGTGGTTGAGCAGTTCTTC
cdr3_aa: CASSLGLAGVVEQFF

d_call: TRBD1
v_call: TRBV5-6
j_call: TRBJ1-1
clone_size: many
cdr3_nt: TGTGCCAGCAGAGTACAGGGGGTCACTGAAGCTTTCTTT
cdr3_aa: CASRVQGVTEAFF

d_call: -
v_call: TRBV24-1
j_call: TRBJ2-2
clone_size: many
cdr3_nt: TGTGCCACCAGTGATAGCGGACGGGCGAACACCGGGGAGCTGTTTTTT
cdr3_aa: CATSDSGRANTGELFF

d_call: -
v_call: TRBV5-1
j_call: TRBJ1-2
clone_size: many
cdr3_nt: TGCGCCAGCAGCTTGGCGGGGGGAGTGGAGGACACCTTC
cdr3_aa: CASSLAGGVEDTF

d_call: -
v_call: TRBV4-2
j_call: TRBJ1-2
clone_size: many
cdr3_nt: TGTGCCAGCAGCCAAGGGTCCTTCCGGTCGAGGGATAGTGGCTACACCTTC
cdr3_aa: CASSQGSFRSRDSGYTF

d_call: -
v_call: TRBV10-2
j_call: TRBJ1-1
clone_size: many
cdr3_nt: TGCGCCAGCACTCCAAATCGGGTCACTGAAGCTTTCTTT
cdr3_aa: CASTPNRVTEAFF

d_call: -
v_call: TRBV5-1
j_call: TRBJ1-2
clone_size: many
cdr3_nt: TGCGCCAGCAGCTTGGAAAGTTCAGGGGACGTACGCTATGGCTACACCTTC
cdr3_aa: CASSLESSGDVRYGYTF

d_call: TRBD1
v_call: TRBV7-2
j_call: TRBJ2-4
clone_size: many
cdr3_nt: TGTGCCAGCAGTCCGGACAGGGGGGACATTCAGTACTTC
cdr3_aa: CASSPDRGDIQYF

d_call: -
v_call: TRBV7-2
j_call: TRBJ1-4
clone_size: many
cdr3_nt: TGTGCCAGCAGCCCAAGACAGCATGCAACTAATGAAAAACTGTTTTTT
cdr3_aa: CASSPRQHATNEKLFF

d_call: TRBD1
v_call: TRBV19
j_call: TRBJ1-1
clone_size: many
cdr3_nt: TGTGCCAGCCGGGACAGGAAGAACACTGAAGCTTTCTTT
cdr3_aa: CASRDRKNTEAFF

d_call: TRBD2
v_call: TRBV5-1
j_call: TRBJ2-3
clone_size: many
cdr3_nt: TGCGCCAGCAGCTTGTTCGGGGGGTATTCCAGCACAGATACGCAGTATTTT
cdr3_aa: CASSLFGGYSSTDTQYF

d_call: -
v_call: TRBV7-2
j_call: TRBJ2-1
clone_size: many
cdr3_nt: TGTGCCAGCAGTTCCCGGCCAAGCTCCTACAATGAGCAGTTCTTC
cdr3_aa: CASSSRPSSYNEQFF

d_call: TRBD1
v_call: TRBV5-5
j_call: TRBJ2-7
clone_size: many
cdr3_nt: TGTGCCAGCAGCAGAGAAAGGGGGCTCTACGAGCAGTACTTC
cdr3_aa: CASSRERGLYEQYF

d_call: -
v_call: TRBV20-1
j_call: TRBJ2-3
clone_size: many
cdr3_nt: TGCAGTGCTAGACCCAGGCGATCTAGCACAGATACGCAGTATTTT
cdr3_aa: CSARPRRSSTDTQYF

d_call: TRBD1
v_call: TRBV6-2/TRBV6-3
j_call: TRBJ2-5
clone_size: many
cdr3_nt: TGTGCCAGCAGTTGGGACAGGGAACTTGCAGAGACCCAGTACTTC
cdr3_aa: CASSWDRELAETQYF

d_call: TRBD1
v_call: TRBV7-9
j_call: TRBJ1-1
clone_size: many
cdr3_nt: TGTGCCAGCAGCTGGGGACAGGTGAACACTGAAGCTTTCTTT
cdr3_aa: CASSWGQVNTEAFF

d_call: TRBD2
v_call: TRBV4-1
j_call: TRBJ2-1
clone_size: few
cdr3_nt: TGCGCCAGCAGCCCTACGGCGGGGGGGACTGGGGATGAGCAGTTCTTC
cdr3_aa: CASSPTAGGTGDEQFF

d_call: -
v_call: TRBV7-7
j_call: TRBJ2-5
clone_size: -
cdr3_nt: TGTGCCAGCAGCCGTGGTGGCGGATACCAAGAGACCCAGTACTTC
cdr3_aa: CASSRGGGYQETQYF

d_call: -
v_call: TRBV27
j_call: TRBJ2-2
clone_size: many
cdr3_nt: TGTGCCAGCAGTTTTTTCCTTCCCGGGACCGTCTACACCGGGGAGCTGTTTTTT
cdr3_aa: CASSFFLPGTVYTGELFF

d_call: TRBD2
v_call: TRBV4-1
j_call: TRBJ2-1
clone_size: many
cdr3_nt: TGCGCCAGCAGCCAAGTGGTGGCGGGGGGGCCCTATGAGCAGTTCTTC
cdr3_aa: CASSQVVAGGPYEQFF

d_call: -
v_call: TRBV9
j_call: TRBJ2-1
clone_size: many
cdr3_nt: TGTGCCAGCAGCGTAGTAGGCGACAATGAGCAGTTCTTC
cdr3_aa: CASSVVGDNEQFF

d_call: -
v_call: TRBV5-1
j_call: TRBJ2-6
clone_size: many
cdr3_nt: TGCGCCAGCAGCTTGGAGGGACTGGTCTTATCCGGGGCCAACGTCCTGACTTTC
cdr3_aa: CASSLEGLVLSGANVLTF

d_call: -
v_call: TRBV7-6
j_call: TRBJ2-3
clone_size: many
cdr3_nt: TGTGCCAGCAGCTTAGGCAGTCCTATTAGCACAGATACGCAGTATTTT
cdr3_aa: CASSLGSPISTDTQYF

d_call: TRBD1
v_call: TRBV18
j_call: TRBJ1-1
clone_size: many
cdr3_nt: TGTGCCAGCTCACAGGGGACAGGTCACACTGAAGCTTTCTTT
cdr3_aa: CASSQGTGHTEAFF

d_call: -
v_call: TRBV7-8
j_call: TRBJ2-7
clone_size: many
cdr3_nt: TGTGCCAGCAGCTTAGCGGACGGGGGCGAGCAGTACTTC
cdr3_aa: CASSLADGGEQYF

d_call: -
v_call: TRBV5-1
j_call: TRBJ1-5
clone_size: many
cdr3_nt: TGCGCCAGCAGCCCCCCCAGGGGCAGGAATGGGGCCCACAATCAGCCCCAGCATTTT
cdr3_aa: CASSPPRGRNGAHNQPQHF

d_call: -
v_call: TRBV7-6
j_call: TRBJ1-1
clone_size: many
cdr3_nt: TGTGCCAGCAGCTTAAACAGGAACACTGAAGCTTTCTTT
cdr3_aa: CASSLNRNTEAFF

d_call: TRBD1
v_call: TRBV7-9
j_call: TRBJ1-2
clone_size: many
cdr3_nt: TGTGCCAGCAGCCGGCCCGGACAGGGGAACTATGGCTACACCTTC
cdr3_aa: CASSRPGQGNYGYTF

d_call: TRBD1
v_call: TRBV20-1
j_call: TRBJ2-5
clone_size: many
cdr3_nt: TGCAGTGCTAGTTGGACCCGGGACAGTCAAGAGACCCAGTACTTC
cdr3_aa: CSASWTRDSQETQYF

d_call: -
v_call: TRBV7-9
j_call: TRBJ2-7
clone_size: many
cdr3_nt: TGTGCCAGCAGCCCGCCTAGGACCTCGCCTAGGGAGCAGTACTTC
cdr3_aa: CASSPPRTSPREQYF

d_call: -
v_call: TRBV6-5
j_call: TRBJ1-1
clone_size: many
cdr3_nt: TGTGCCAGCAGTTCCCTCCACGCAGGGAACACTGAAGCTTTCTTT
cdr3_aa: CASSSLHAGNTEAFF

d_call: -
v_call: TRBV4-2
j_call: TRBJ1-2
clone_size: many
cdr3_nt: TGTGCCAGCAGCCCCTCCGGCGGCCAGGCCCGCTATGGCTACACCTTC
cdr3_aa: CASSPSGGQARYGYTF

d_call: TRBD1
v_call: TRBV5-1
j_call: TRBJ1-2
clone_size: many
cdr3_nt: TGCGCCAGCAGCTACGGACCACATCGACAGGGCTATGGCTACACCTTC
cdr3_aa: CASSYGPHRQGYGYTF

d_call: -
v_call: TRBV5-5
j_call: TRBJ2-7
clone_size: many
cdr3_nt: TGTGCCAGCAGCTATGTTGGACCCTCCTACTACGAGCAGTACTTC
cdr3_aa: CASSYVGPSYYEQYF

d_call: -
v_call: TRBV11-2
j_call: TRBJ2-5
clone_size: many
cdr3_nt: TGTGCCAGCAGCTACCTGGGGGCGCCCCCTCAGTACTTC
cdr3_aa: CASSYLGAPPQYF

d_call: TRBD1
v_call: TRBV20-1
j_call: TRBJ2-7
clone_size: many
cdr3_nt: TGCAGTGCTAGTGCAGCGGACAGGACTTCCTACGAGCAGTACTTC
cdr3_aa: CSASAADRTSYEQYF

d_call: TRBD1
v_call: TRBV5-1
j_call: TRBJ1-2
clone_size: many
cdr3_nt: TGCGCCAGCAGCTCAAGGACAGGGGAGGATGGCTACACCTTC
cdr3_aa: CASSSRTGEDGYTF

d_call: TRBD1
v_call: TRBV10-3
j_call: TRBJ1-2
clone_size: -
cdr3_nt: TGTGCCATCAGTGAGTGGGACAGTGATGGCTACACCTTC
cdr3_aa: CAISEWDSDGYTF

d_call: -
v_call: TRBV11-3
j_call: TRBJ2-7
clone_size: few
cdr3_nt: TGTGCCAGCAGCTTAGATGTTGCCCCGTACTACGAGCAGTACTTC
cdr3_aa: CASSLDVAPYYEQYF

d_call: -
v_call: TRBV7-2
j_call: TRBJ2-1
clone_size: many
cdr3_nt: TGTGCCAGCAGCTTATTAGGTTATGAGCAGTTCTTC
cdr3_aa: CASSLLGYEQFF

d_call: TRBD2
v_call: TRBV10-3
j_call: TRBJ2-4
clone_size: many
cdr3_nt: TGTGCCATCAGTGACGGCACTAGCGGGGGTGACATTCAGTACTTC
cdr3_aa: CAISDGTSGGDIQYF

d_call: -
v_call: TRBV4-3
j_call: TRBJ1-1
clone_size: many
cdr3_nt: TGCGCCAGCAGCCTACAGGGTCCGGCTGAAGCTTTCTTT
cdr3_aa: CASSLQGPAEAFF

d_call: -
v_call: TRBV27
j_call: TRBJ2-3
clone_size: many
cdr3_nt: TGTGCCAGCAGAGGGGTAAGAACAGATACGCAGTATTTT
cdr3_aa: CASRGVRTDTQYF

d_call: TRBD1
v_call: TRBV6-6
j_call: TRBJ1-5
clone_size: many
cdr3_nt: TGTGCCAGCAGTACACAGGGGGCCAATCAGCCCCAGCATTTT
cdr3_aa: CASSTQGANQPQHF

d_call: TRBD2
v_call: TRBV20-1
j_call: TRBJ2-3
clone_size: many
cdr3_nt: TGCAGTGCTAAAAACCAGCGGGGGGGGCCGACAGATACGCAGTATTTT
cdr3_aa: CSAKNQRGGPTDTQYF

d_call: TRBD1
v_call: TRBV28
j_call: TRBJ2-5
clone_size: many
cdr3_nt: TGTGCCAGCAGTCACAGGGGGGAGACCCAGTACTTC
cdr3_aa: CASSHRGETQYF

d_call: -
v_call: TRBV4-2
j_call: TRBJ2-3
clone_size: many
cdr3_nt: TGTGCCAGCAGCCAAGACGGACTAGGGGGAGATACGCAGTATTTT
cdr3_aa: CASSQDGLGGDTQYF

d_call: -
v_call: TRBV5-1
j_call: TRBJ1-1
clone_size: many
cdr3_nt: TGCGCCAGCAGCTCGGGGGACCGCATGAACACTGAAGCTTTCTTT
cdr3_aa: CASSSGDRMNTEAFF

d_call: TRBD2
v_call: TRBV5-1
j_call: TRBJ2-3
clone_size: many
cdr3_nt: TGCGCCAGCAGCGAGAGCGGGGGGCCTGGTACGCAGTATTTT
cdr3_aa: CASSESGGPGTQYF